This T cell receptor (beta chain) was captured by sequencing in a study of PD-1 blockade in classical Hodgkin lymphoma. Produced via immunoSEQ multiplex PCR; TCRdb's table is partial and in-frame only. The sample includes around 7,700 clones, 75% to 90% of them seen just once. This CDR3 comprises 16 residues. Per the germline V gene, CDR1 is LGHNA and CDR2 is YSLEER. Trimming shortened V by 3 bases and J by 2 bases, and 14 bases separated the two germline ends. The patients all showed relapse after autologous stem cell transplantation, while their brentuximab vedotin exposure varied. The study purified CD4+ T cells from thawed PBMCs using magnetic negative selection.

The chain joins TRBV4-3 to TRBJ2-1; a possible D gene is TRBD1 (6 bases). Sample: CD4+ T cells from blood, taken at baseline. This clonotype was obtained from a human donor with classical Hodgkin lymphoma. The DNA of the CDR3 is TGCGCCAGCAGCCAGGCAGGGGCGATCCCCTACAATGAGCAGTTCTTC. Its protein is CASSQAGAIPYNEQFF.